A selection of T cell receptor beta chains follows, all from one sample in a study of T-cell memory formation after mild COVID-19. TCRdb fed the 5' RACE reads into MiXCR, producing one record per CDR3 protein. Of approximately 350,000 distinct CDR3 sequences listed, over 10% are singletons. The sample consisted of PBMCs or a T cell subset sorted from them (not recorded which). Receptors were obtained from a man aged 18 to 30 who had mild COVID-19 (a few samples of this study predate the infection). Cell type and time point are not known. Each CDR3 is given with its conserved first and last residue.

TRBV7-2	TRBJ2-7	CATGQGSYEQYF
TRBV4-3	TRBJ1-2	CASSQGKTGGYGYTF
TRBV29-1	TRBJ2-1	CSVEVRPGGEQFF
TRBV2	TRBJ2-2	CASSLTRNTGELFF
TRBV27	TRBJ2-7	CASSFVWTSPSYEQYF
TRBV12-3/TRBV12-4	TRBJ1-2	CASSLIPRVYGYTF
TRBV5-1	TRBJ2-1	CASSLTIARGASYNEQFF
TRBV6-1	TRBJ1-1	CASSEPGRGLNEAFF
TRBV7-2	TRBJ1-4	CASGQFHEKLFF
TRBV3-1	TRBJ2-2	CASSQDNSRANTGELFF
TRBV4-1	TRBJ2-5	CASSHVPNGQGQETQYF
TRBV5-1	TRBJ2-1	CASSFGQVINEQFF
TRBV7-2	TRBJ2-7	CASSSRPTGYEQYF
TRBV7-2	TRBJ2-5	CASRAGNWETQYF
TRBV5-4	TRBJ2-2	CASSAGLARGRNTGELFF
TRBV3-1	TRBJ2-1	CASSQVKPPGENEQFF
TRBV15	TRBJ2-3	CATSRDGRTGVTDTQYF
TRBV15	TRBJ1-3	CATSQTRGSGNTIYF
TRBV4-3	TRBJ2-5	CASSQGPQETQYF
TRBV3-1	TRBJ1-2	CASSQEELARGHGYTF
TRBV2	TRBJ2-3	CASSVEDTQYF
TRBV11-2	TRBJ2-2	CASSSFAGELFF
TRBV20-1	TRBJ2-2	CSAIRSGGNTGELFF
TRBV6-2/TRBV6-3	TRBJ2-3	CASSRTSGAPDTQYF
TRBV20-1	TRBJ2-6	CSAVSGANVLTF
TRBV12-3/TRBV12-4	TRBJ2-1	CASSLAGRTLNEQFF
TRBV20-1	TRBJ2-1	CSANGGGGRLQFF
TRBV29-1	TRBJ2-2	CSVGATNTGELFF
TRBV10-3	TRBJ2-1	CAISPGTEGDEQFF
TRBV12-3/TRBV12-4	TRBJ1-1	CASSPWDRGGLEAFF
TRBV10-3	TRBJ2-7	CASPGRGDFVSHEQYF
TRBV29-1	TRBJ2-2	CSVGGAGELFF
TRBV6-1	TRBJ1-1	CASSEATGLLTEAFF
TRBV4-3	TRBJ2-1	CASSKGLGDPNEQFF
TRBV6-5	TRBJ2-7	CASSYFGQSYEQYF
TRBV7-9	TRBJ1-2	CASNLNYDRTGYTF
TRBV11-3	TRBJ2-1	CASSARGNNEQFF
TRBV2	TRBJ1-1	CASSDGPQNTEAFF
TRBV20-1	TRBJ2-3	CSATAISTDTQYF
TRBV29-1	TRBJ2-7	CSAGQGQYEQYF
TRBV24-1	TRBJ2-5	CATSDSAGEGLETQYF
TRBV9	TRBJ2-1	CASSVVVGTAYNEQFF
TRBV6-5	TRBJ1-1	CASARNTEAFF
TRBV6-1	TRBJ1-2	CASTPRPGVINYGYTF
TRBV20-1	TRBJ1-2	CSAREGYTF
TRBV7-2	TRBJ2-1	CASSYQGGNEQFF
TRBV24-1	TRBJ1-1	CATSDWTTTEAFF
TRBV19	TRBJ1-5	CASKLGGVVSNQPQHF
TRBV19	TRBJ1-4	CASNPGRGGEKLFF
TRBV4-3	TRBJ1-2	CASSPGQGGYGYTF
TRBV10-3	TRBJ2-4	CAVKSAKNIQYF